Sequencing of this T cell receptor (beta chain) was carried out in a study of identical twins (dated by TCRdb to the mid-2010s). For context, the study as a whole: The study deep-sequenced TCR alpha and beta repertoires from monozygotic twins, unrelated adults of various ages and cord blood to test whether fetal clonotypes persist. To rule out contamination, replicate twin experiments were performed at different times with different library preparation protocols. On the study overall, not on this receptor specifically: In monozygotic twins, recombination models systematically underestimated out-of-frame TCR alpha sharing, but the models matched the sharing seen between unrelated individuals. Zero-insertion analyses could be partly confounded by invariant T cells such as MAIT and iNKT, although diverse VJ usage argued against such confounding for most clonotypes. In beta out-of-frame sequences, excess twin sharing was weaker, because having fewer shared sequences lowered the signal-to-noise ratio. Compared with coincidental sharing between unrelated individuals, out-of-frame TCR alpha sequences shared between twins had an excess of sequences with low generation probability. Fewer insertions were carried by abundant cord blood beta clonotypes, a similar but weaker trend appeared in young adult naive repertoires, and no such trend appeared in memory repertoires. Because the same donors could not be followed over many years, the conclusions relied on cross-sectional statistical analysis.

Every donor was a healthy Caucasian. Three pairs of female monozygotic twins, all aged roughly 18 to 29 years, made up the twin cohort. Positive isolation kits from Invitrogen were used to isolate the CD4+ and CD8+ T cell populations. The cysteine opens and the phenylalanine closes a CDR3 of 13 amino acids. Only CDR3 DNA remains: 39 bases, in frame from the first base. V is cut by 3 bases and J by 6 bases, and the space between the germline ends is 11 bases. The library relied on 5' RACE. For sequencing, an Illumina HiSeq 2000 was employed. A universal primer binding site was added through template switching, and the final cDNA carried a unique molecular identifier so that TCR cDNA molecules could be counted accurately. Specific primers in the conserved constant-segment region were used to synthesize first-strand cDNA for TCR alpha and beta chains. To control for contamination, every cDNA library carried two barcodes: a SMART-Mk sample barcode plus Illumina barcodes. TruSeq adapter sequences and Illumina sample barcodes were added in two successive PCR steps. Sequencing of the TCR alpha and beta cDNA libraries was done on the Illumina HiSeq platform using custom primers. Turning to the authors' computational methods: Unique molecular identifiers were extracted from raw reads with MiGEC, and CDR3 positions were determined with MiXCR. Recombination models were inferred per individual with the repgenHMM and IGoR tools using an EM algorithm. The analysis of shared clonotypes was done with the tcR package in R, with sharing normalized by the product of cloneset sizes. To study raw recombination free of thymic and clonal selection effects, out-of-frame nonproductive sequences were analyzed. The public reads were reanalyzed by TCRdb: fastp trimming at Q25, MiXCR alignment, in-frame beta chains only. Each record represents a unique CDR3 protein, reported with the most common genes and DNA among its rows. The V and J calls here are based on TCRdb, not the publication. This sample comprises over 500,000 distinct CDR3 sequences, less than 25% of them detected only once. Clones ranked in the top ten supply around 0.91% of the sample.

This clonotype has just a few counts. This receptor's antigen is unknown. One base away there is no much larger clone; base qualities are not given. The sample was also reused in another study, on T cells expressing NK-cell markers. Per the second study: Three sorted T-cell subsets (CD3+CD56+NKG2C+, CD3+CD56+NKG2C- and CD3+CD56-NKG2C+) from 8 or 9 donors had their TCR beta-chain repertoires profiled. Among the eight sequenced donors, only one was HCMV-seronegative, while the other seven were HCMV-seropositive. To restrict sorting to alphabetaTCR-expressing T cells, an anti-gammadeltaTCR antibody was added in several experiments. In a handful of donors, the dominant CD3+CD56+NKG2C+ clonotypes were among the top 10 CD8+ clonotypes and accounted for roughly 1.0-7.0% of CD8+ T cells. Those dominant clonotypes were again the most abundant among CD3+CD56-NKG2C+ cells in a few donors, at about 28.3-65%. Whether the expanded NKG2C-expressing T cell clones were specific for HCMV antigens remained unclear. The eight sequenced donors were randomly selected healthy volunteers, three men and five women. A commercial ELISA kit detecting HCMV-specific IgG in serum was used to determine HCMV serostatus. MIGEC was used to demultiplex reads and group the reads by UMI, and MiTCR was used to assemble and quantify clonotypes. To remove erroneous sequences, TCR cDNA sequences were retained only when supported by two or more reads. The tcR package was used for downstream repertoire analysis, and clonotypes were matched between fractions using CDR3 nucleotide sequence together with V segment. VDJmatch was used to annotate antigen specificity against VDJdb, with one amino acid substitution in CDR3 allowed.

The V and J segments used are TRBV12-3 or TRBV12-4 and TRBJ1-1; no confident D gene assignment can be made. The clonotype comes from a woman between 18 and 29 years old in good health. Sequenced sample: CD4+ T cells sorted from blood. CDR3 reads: CASSLKGIAEAFF. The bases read TGTGCCAGCAGTTTGAAAGGGATCGCTGAAGCTTTCTTT.